The 17 T cell receptor beta chains reported below all come from one sample, sequenced in a study of T cells in Graves' hyperthyroidism and ophthalmopathy. Amplified TCR beta CDR3 regions derived from RNA transcripts. First-round RT-PCR targeting the TCR CDR3 was performed with the HTBI primer set. TCRdb analysed the multiplex PCR reads with MiXCR anew, one entry per CDR3 protein. The sample includes 450,000 to 600,000 distinct CDR3 sequences, 11% to 15% of them seen just once. The sequenced sample consisted of blood. The origin of the receptors is a woman aged 35 to 49 with Graves' hyperthyroidism.

This clonotype was recorded a few times. The V and J genes are TRBV5-8 and TRBJ1-2; 9 bases match TRBD1. V shed 2 bases, J shed 8 bases, and the junction held 7 bases outside the gene matches. Germline V CDR1 and CDR2: SGHTS, YDEGEE. The CDR3 sequence is 14 residues long. CDR3 region: CASSLLQGAIGYTF. CDR3 nucleotide sequence: TGTGCCAGCAGCTTATTACAGGGGGCTATCGGCTACACCTTC. The whole variable domain, filled in from reference TRBV5-8 and TRBJ1-2, reads EAGVTQSPTHLIKTRGQQATLRCSPISGHTSVYWYQQALGLGLQFLLWYDEGEERNRGNFPPRFSGRQFPNYSSELNVNALELEDSALYLCASSLLQGAIGYTFGSGTRLTVV.

This clonotype showed up many times. This chain uses TRBV30 with TRBJ2-1, with 10 positions matching TRBD2. The V gene end was trimmed by 0 bases and the J gene end by 8 bases; junction bases not matched to a gene: 1. Germline lookup yields CDR1 GTSNPN and CDR2 SVGIG (reference sequence). The CDR3 is made up of 13 amino acids. In DNA form, the CDR3 reads TGTGCCTGGAGTGTACTAGCGGGATATGAGCAGTTCTTC. Protein: CAWSVLAGYEQFF.

The chain links TRBV7-2 to TRBJ1-3; D is undetermined. CDR1 and CDR2 from the germline V gene are SGHTA and FQGNSA. Trimming stripped 1 base from V and 0 bases from J, with 4 bases between. The CDR3 is 14 amino acids. CDR3 in amino acids: CASSLENSGNTIYF. CDR3 in DNA: TGTGCCAGCAGCTTAGAGAACTCTGGAAACACCATATATTTT.

This clonotype has more than one count but fewer than ten. CDR3 coding DNA: TGTGCCAGCAGTGCTGACGGAGATACGCAGTATTTT. This encodes CASSADGDTQYF. The V gene is TRBV6-1, the J gene TRBJ2-3; D remains unclear. Trimming removed 4 bases from V and 5 bases from J, with 7 bases in between. The V gene's germline CDR1 is MNHNS and CDR2 SASEGT. The CDR3 contains 12 residues.

This clonotype has a handful of counts. This chain joins TRBV12-3 or TRBV12-4 and TRBJ2-3; no clear D gene. The CDR3 totals 13 residues. Trimming removed 2 bases at V and 1 base at J, with 4 bases between. The DNA for the CDR3 is TGTGCCAGCAGTTTATTACGCACAGATACGCAGTATTTT. This gives the protein CASSLLRTDTQYF.

A few counts support this clonotype. The CDR3 sequence is CASAASGSNIQYF. The CDR3 DNA sequence: TGCGCCAGCGCCGCTAGCGGATCAAACATTCAGTACTTC. The genes are TRBV10-2 and TRBJ2-4, with 7 bases fitting TRBD2. Germline V gives CDR1 WSHSY, CDR2 SAAADI. The V gene end was trimmed by 8 bases and the J gene end by 6 bases; junction bases not matched to a gene: 7. The CDR3 is 13 amino acids.

This clonotype appeared many times. V is TRBV12-3 or TRBV12-4 and J is TRBJ1-6; D is unclear. CDR3 length: 16 residues. V shed 2 bases and J shed 0 bases, with 8 bases lying between them. CDR3 sequence: CASSLPRSSYNSPLHF. In nucleotides, the CDR3 is TGTGCCAGCAGTTTACCCCGGAGCTCCTATAATTCACCCCTCCACTTT.

The gene calls are TRBV28 and TRBJ1-1, with D uncertain. The CDR3 runs to 13 residues. Germline V CDR1 and CDR2: MDHEN, SYDVKM. Trimming stripped 2 bases from V and 6 bases from J, with 10 bases between. Written as DNA, the CDR3 is TGTGCCAGCAGTTTAAAGGGCCGGGCTGAAGCTTTCTTT. It encodes CASSLKGRAEAFF.

At least ten counts were recorded for this clonotype. This rearrangement joins TRBV2 to TRBJ1-2; maybe TRBD1 (5 bases). This CDR3 has 13 residues. CDR1 is SNHLY, CDR2 FYNNEI, per germline. V lost 8 bases, J lost 4 bases, and 14 bases lay in between. In DNA, the CDR3 is TGTGCCAGCCACACAGGAACTGGCTATGGCTACACCTTC. Translation gives CASHTGTGYGYTF.

This clonotype was detected ten times or more. The V call is TRBV5-1, the J call TRBJ2-2; 8 bases agree with TRBD1. This CDR3 comprises 16 residues. Trimming cost V 1 base and J 1 base; bases outside gene matches: 3. Germline values: CDR1 SGHRS, CDR2 YFSETQ. The CDR3 DNA reads as TGCGCCAGCAGCTTGCAGGGACAGGAGAACACCGGGGAGCTGTTTTTT. Its translation: CASSLQGQENTGELFF.

The chain uses TRBV2 and TRBJ2-7; no definite D call. Trimming took off 0 bases at V and 5 bases at J, with 11 bases between the two ends. The CDR3 is 14 amino acids. Per the germline V gene, CDR1 is SNHLY and CDR2 is FYNNEI. CDR3 sequence (DNA): TGTGCCAGCAGTGAAGCCCTGCTCCTCCACGAGCAGTACTTC. It yields the protein CASSEALLLHEQYF.

This clonotype was seen many times. This chain connects TRBV28 to TRBJ2-7; TRBD2 matches 9 bases. This CDR3 comprises 14 residues. Germline V gives CDR1 MDHEN, CDR2 SYDVKM. With 7 bases clipped from V and 4 bases from J, the junction kept 8 bases outside the gene matches. The CDR3 bases are TGTGCCAGCAAAACGCCGGGACTAGCTTACGAGCAGTACTTC. Its protein is CASKTPGLAYEQYF.

This clonotype was detected many times. V usage is TRBV5-6 and J usage is TRBJ2-7; D is undetermined. The germline V gene has CDR1 SGHDT and CDR2 YYEEEE. Trimming took off 2 bases at V and 2 bases at J, with 5 bases between the two ends. This CDR3 has 12 amino acids. CDR3 amino acids: CASSFWTYEQYF. The DNA for the CDR3 is TGTGCCAGCAGCTTTTGGACCTACGAGCAGTACTTC. Using reference TRBV5-6 and TRBJ2-7 for the parts outside the CDR3, the full variable domain is DAGVTQSPTHLIKTRGQQVTLRCSPKSGHDTVSWYQQALGQGPQFIFQYYEEEERQRGNFPDRFSGHQFPNYSSELNVNALLLGDSALYLCASSFWTYEQYFGPGTRLTVT.

This clonotype was seen a few times. The chain employs TRBV7-8 and TRBJ1-1; 9 nucleotides align to TRBD1. This CDR3 contains 14 residues. V gave up 2 bases and J gave up 5 bases; unmatched junction bases: 3. From germline, CDR1 is SGHVS and CDR2 FQNEAQ. CDR3 protein: CASSLMTGGTEAFF. The CDR3 nucleotides read TGTGCCAGCAGCTTAATGACAGGGGGGACTGAAGCTTTCTTT.

In its sample, this clonotype was seen many times. CDR3 in DNA: TGTGCCAGCAGCCGGACAGGGCCCAACAATCAGCCCCAGCATTTT. This sequence encodes CASSRTGPNNQPQHF. The J gene is TRBJ1-5, the V gene TRBV12-3 or TRBV12-4; 8 bases are a match to TRBD1. There are 15 residues in the CDR3. Unmatched junction bases numbered 7, after V lost 6 bases and J lost 3 bases.

The chain employs TRBV27 and TRBJ2-7; D is tentatively TRBD1 or TRBD2 (7 bases each). Trimming took off 7 bases at V and 7 bases at J, with 17 bases between the two ends. CDR1 is MNHEY, CDR2 SMNVEV, per germline (reference sequence). The CDR3 covers 13 residues. The CDR3 protein is CASIKAGGGEQYF. The CDR3 DNA reads as TGTGCCAGCATTAAGGCAGGGGGGGGGGAGCAGTACTTC.

This clonotype was recorded at least ten times. The rearrangement uses TRBV13 and TRBJ2-1; no clear D gene. The CDR3 sequence is 12 residues long. Germline V gene lookup returns CDR1 PRHDT and CDR2 FYEKMQ (reference sequence). The V gene lost 1 base and the J gene lost 7 bases, with 5 bases spanning the gap. The CDR3 DNA reads as TGTGCCAGCAGCTTAGAAGCAAATGAGCAGTTCTTC. Protein product: CASSLEANEQFF.